This T cell receptor beta chain was found in a study of CD8 T cells in ankylosing spondylitis. Study-level findings and limits: In ankylosing spondylitis patients, matched synovial fluid reportedly showed significant enrichment of disease-linked clones. Ankylosing spondylitis blood seemed to carry a telltale TCR beta motif made of about 8 highly homologous variants.

Making use of molecular barcodes, quantitative 5'-RACE generated TCR beta libraries. TCRdb fed the 5' RACE reads into MiXCR, producing one record per CDR3 protein. Of around 150,000 distinct CDR3 sequences listed, 40% to 50% were seen once; the top ten hold 13% to 15%. The V and J ends lost 4 bases and 3 bases respectively, with 9 bases between them. Looked up from germline, CDR1 is GTSNPN and CDR2 is SVGIG (reference sequence). CDR3 length equals 12 residues. Concerning this clonotype itself: What it recognizes is unknown.

The gene calls are TRBV30 and TRBJ1-2; D perhaps matches TRBD1 (5 bases). The receptor was isolated from a male donor with ankylosing spondylitis. Sequenced input: synovial fluid, either unsorted or a sorted T cell fraction (not recorded which). The CDR3 DNA follows: TGTGCCTGGACAGGGTTAGACTATGGCTACACCTTC. The encoded protein is CAWTGLDYGYTF.